This T cell receptor beta chain was captured in a study of cytomegalovirus exposure and HLA in healthy donors (dated by TCRdb to between 2016 and 2019). Background on the whole study: In an earlier analysis of several hundred of the donors, 250 to 350 Gb of sequence data and just under 120 million unique TCR beta sequences from 150 million to 200 million T cells were reported. An early release that covered around 590 HLA-typed donors contained 250 to 350 gigabases of sequencing data and roughly 84 million unique TCR sequences. Of the roughly 410 genotyped donors, 65% to 90% were placed in the genetic ancestry cluster associated with self-reported Caucasian donors. The study aimed to test whether signatures of past pathogen exposure could be identified by cataloging public T cell receptors. The study profiled the T cell repertoires of hundreds of subjects by immunosequencing and related them to cytomegalovirus serostatus. In addition to the first cohort of approximately 650 subjects, a separate validation cohort of 120 different subjects was used. To predict cytomegalovirus infection status, the study combined high-throughput TCR immunosequencing, statistical association of individual TCRs with disease status, and machine learning. A later analysis re-analyzed previously published TCR beta repertoires from about 600 donors and added high-resolution HLA genotyping to study TCR occurrence patterns. Rather than using new phenotypic data, the later analysis identified candidate immune exposures from TCR beta sequences and from how often those sequences occurred across donors. In an earlier analysis of a few hundred of the donors, high-throughput TCR beta sequencing was used to judge whether each TCR beta V gene segment behaved as functional or pseudogenic. Donor age, sex, ethnicity and CMV serostatus were collected together with the repertoire data. A later genetic analysis used genome-wide SNP genotypes for about 60% of the roughly 670 donors, treating that subset as a discovery cohort. Every discovery cohort repertoire had been produced on one sequencing platform. HLA typing included class I and class II loci at four-digit resolution. Typing coverage differed by locus: A, B, C, DRB1 and DQB1 were typed in roughly 620-630 donors, DQA1 in about 510, DPA1 in around 580, and DPB1 in just under 480. Five DR-DQ haplotypes were treated as single units for association and clustering because of strong linkage in the cohort. Among some 410 genotyped donors of the cohort, an average of around 240,000 unique TCR beta nucleotide sequences were sequenced per donor, around 18% of them non-productive.

The receptor library was made with the immunoSEQ multiplex PCR assay. For the multiplex PCR, a mixture combining 60 forward primers for TCR Vbeta segments and 13 reverse primers for TCR Jbeta segments was used. Amplification of the CDR3 region of rearranged TCR beta genes was performed with a multiplex PCR assay on genomic DNA. On the Illumina HiSeq System, the amplified TCR beta libraries were sequenced as 87-base-pair reads. The authors processed their data as follows. A later analysis tallied 80 million to 95 million unique TCR beta chains across the 650 to 750 repertoires, and about 10 million of those chains were shared by two or more donors. Raw reads were error-corrected and collapsed into unique sequences by a nearest-neighbor algorithm in which closely related sequences were merged to remove PCR and sequencing errors. To assign V, D and J gene segments, CDR3 sequences were aligned to IMGT reference sequences. For a sequence to be retained, a match of at least six nucleotides to both a V gene segment and a J gene segment was required. A rearrangement counted as productive if the CDR3 had no stop codons and remained in frame with V and J, and every other rearrangement counted as non-productive. Following IMGT convention, CDR3 was defined as the stretch from the second conserved V-encoded cysteine up to the conserved J-encoded phenylalanine. Sequences without an unambiguous match to a single V gene segment were excluded from the earlier analysis of 587 of the donors. In an earlier analysis of approximately 560 of the donors, a V segment was called functional when productive rearrangements were above 56.7%, and segregating when the standard deviation between donors exceeded 5%. A statistical classification framework was built for diagnosing cytomegalovirus status from the catalog of TCR beta chain sequences. In a later analysis, V and J genes were assigned by comparing TCR nucleotide sequences against IMGT/GENE-DB human TR gene sequences. Using the TCRdist pipeline, a later analysis assigned CDR3 sequences along with most-parsimonious VDJ recombination scenarios. In a later analysis, every TCR beta chain was defined by the combination of its CDR3 amino acid sequence and its V-gene family, and reads without a unique V-gene family were dropped. As a way to deal with suspected cross-contamination and a sequencing artifact, a later analysis dropped 450 to 700 nucleotide sequences that were highly shared and had low generation probability. In a later analysis, a clonal expansion index was calculated for each public chain from normalized within-repertoire ranks of inferred template counts. In a later analysis, generation probabilities were computed with a VDJ recombination model fitted to out-of-frame rearrangements, and the resulting probabilities were checked against IGoR. A later analysis scored TCR-TCR, TCR-HLA and TCR-CMV co-occurrence with hypergeometric tests, applying a repertoire-size bias correction to TCR pairs. In a later analysis, false discovery rates were estimated by permuting HLA or CMV assignments 20 times. In a later analysis, co-occurring TCRs were grouped with DBSCAN, and TCRdist sequence similarity was added when clustering was performed within HLA-allele-positive subsets. Co-occurrence clustering excluded repertoires with fewer than 30,000 or more than 120,000 public chains, plus five with anomalous nucleotide sharing. In its TCRdb copy, this immuneACCESS table keeps in-frame sequences only and misses some clones. Where compared with another copy, unresolved V genes explain less than half of these, and the others have no known cause. That table gives V, J and clone size, and the DNA gave D and trimming. The sample table records some 120,000 clones; about 61% of these occur just once. Together, the top ten hold 2.2% of the sample.

The cohort was made up of 666 healthy bone marrow donors. Cohort members were all nominally healthy when sampled, although unrecorded immune exposures were likely present. The donor was CMV seronegative and was included in the group of a few hundred seronegative cohort members. Each donor provided a peripheral blood sample, and peripheral blood mononuclear cells were used for TCR beta sequencing. Genomic DNA was extracted from the blood cell samples with the Qiagen DNeasy Blood Extraction Kit. Note on this clone: It has no known antigen specificity. Nothing much larger sits one base from this clone, and base qualities are not available.

The investigation overall reported the following: In a later analysis, HLA-associated TCR beta chains were found to be more clonally expanded and to have lower generation probabilities than equally common non-associated chains. The classifier was reported to diagnose cytomegalovirus status with high specificity and sensitivity in both the original cohort and the validation cohort. The presence/absence analyses assumed that sequencing depth was roughly uniform across donors, and that assumption may not be true. Because counts were too low, about 18 rarely observed V segments, including chromosome 9 orphons, were excluded from the earlier analysis of under 650 of the donors. Most TCR sequences were observed very rarely across donors, whereas some public TCRs were present in many individuals. Correlated functional status among segregating V segments might be attributable to linkage disequilibrium, but an unknown experimental factor could not be ruled out. This cohort had only TCR beta chains sequenced, and the lack of alpha or paired-chain data limited which features could be detected. Assigning TCR associations to individual alleles was difficult when HLA alleles, especially DR and DQ, strongly co-occurred. In a later analysis, TCR association rates were found to vary across HLA loci, with the most associated TCRs seen for DRB1 alleles and the fewest for HLA-C alleles. Three of the identified cytomegalovirus-associated TCR beta chains were confirmed in vitro to be specific for cytomegalovirus antigens. The study gave a list of under 200 TCR beta chains associated with cytomegalovirus. A group of highly shared sequence variants was considered likely to be a technical artifact of the sequencing pipeline. Several of the top co-occurrence clusters appeared to be linked to parvovirus B19, influenza, CMV and Epstein-Barr virus, according to a later analysis. A later genetic analysis associated a missense DCLRE1C variant with V-gene and J-gene trimming of TCR beta chains, and an independent cohort replicated the association. HLA typing was unavailable for some donors at each locus, so association tests used only the typed subset. The 87-base-pair reads could not distinguish some IMGT-functional V segments, including TRBV6-2 and TRBV6-3, so those segments were excluded. CMV serostatus was the only immune exposure information available for the cohort. According to a later genetic analysis, donors in an Asian-associated ancestry cluster had fewer N-insertions in productive TCRs than the approximately 650-donor mean. At a false discovery rate of 0.05, a later analysis linked approximately 18,000 TCR beta sequences to specific HLA alleles. A further reported finding was that TCR beta sequences accurately predicted the HLA-A and HLA-B alleles for most subjects in the first cohort. An earlier analysis of 587 of the donors showed that most TCR beta V segments appeared in productive rearrangements either about 87% or about 30% of the time, which broadly matched IMGT annotations. Most CMV-associated TCR beta chains appeared to be HLA-restricted in a later analysis, and the HLA associations seemed to be driven largely by CMV exposure. According to the authors, the approach could potentially be generalized to other disease states and immunological phenotypes.

Reading the germline V gene gives CDR1 SGHVS and CDR2 FQNEAQ. The CDR3 spans 17 residues, from the cysteine through the phenylalanine. The read is trimmed to its CDR3 DNA, 51 bases read in frame from base 1. V and J are truncated by 1 base and 0 bases respectively, leaving an intervening sequence of 14 bases. Sequenced material: PBMCs. The sequence was obtained from a woman in her 30s in good health and CMV-seronegative. The chain uses TRBV7-8 and TRBJ2-3; TRBD1 is a weak D gene call, 6 bases matching. The CDR3 here reads CASSLETQGGSTDTQYF. The nucleotide sequence reads as follows: TGTGCCAGCAGCTTAGAAACACAGGGTGGGAGCACAGATACGCAGTATTTT.